This T cell receptor beta chain is drawn from a study of shared clonotypes between healthy human individuals. This clone appeared a single time. CD45RO-negative CD8 cells positively selected for CCR7 made up the naive population, which excluded terminally differentiated effector memory CD45RA+ cells. All the donors were Caucasian adults who lived in Nashville, Tennessee. Sequencing used immunoSEQ multiplex PCR; TCRdb keeps in-frame clones, though not all of them. Counted here are around 1,900,000 clones, 85% to 95% occurring once; the ten biggest clones make up under 2%. The CDR3 is 14 amino acids. The ends were cut back, 2 bases at V and 3 bases at J, with 9 bases in the middle. The germline gives CDR1 LGHNA, CDR2 YSLEER.

The specimen was naive CD8+ T cells from PBMCs. The source of this sequence is a young man in good health. Some clones in this sample may be carry-over from other donors' samples. V and J are TRBV4-3 and TRBJ2-3; D is unclear. DNA for the CDR3: TGCGCCAGCAGCCAACACCAGGAAACAGATACGCAGTATTTT. Its protein product is CASSQHQETDTQYF.